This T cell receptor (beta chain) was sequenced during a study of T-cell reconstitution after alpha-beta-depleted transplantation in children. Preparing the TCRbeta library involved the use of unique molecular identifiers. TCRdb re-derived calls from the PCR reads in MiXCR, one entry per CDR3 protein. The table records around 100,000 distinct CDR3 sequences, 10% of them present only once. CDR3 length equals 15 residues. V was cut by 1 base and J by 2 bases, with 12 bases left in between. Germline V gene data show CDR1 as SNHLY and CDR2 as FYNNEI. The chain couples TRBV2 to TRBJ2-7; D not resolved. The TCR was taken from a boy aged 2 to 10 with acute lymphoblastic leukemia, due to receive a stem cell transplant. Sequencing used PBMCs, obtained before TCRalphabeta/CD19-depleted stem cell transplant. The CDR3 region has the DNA TGTGCCAGCAGTGAAGACCGATTCCCCACCTACGAGCAGTACTTC. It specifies CASSEDRFPTYEQYF.